The 9 T cell receptor beta chains in this list originate from one sample, sequenced in a study of beta chain features in type 1 diabetes. Investigators reverse transcribed all isolated RNA, so they sequenced expressed TCRB transcripts. Generated by immunoSEQ multiplex PCR, the TCRdb table keeps only in-frame clones and is missing some. There are 300,000 to 450,000 clones in the sample; approximately 12% occur only once, and around 0.02% lies in the top ten. The sequenced sample was naive CD4+ T cells from blood. Every receptor here comes from a man between 18 and 35 years old in good health.

This sequence joins TRBV5-6 and TRBJ2-3, with 9 bases fitting TRBD2. The CDR3 is 18 residues long. The V gene end was trimmed by 0 bases and the J gene end by 2 bases; junction bases not matched to a gene: 10. CDR1 and CDR2 (germline): SGHDT, YYEEEE. The CDR3 loop reads CASSLVVAGEGVTDTQYF. CDR3 coding DNA: TGTGCCAGCAGCTTGGTGGTAGCGGGAGAGGGGGTCACAGATACGCAGTATTTT.

CDR3 nucleotides: TGTGCCAGCAGCCCCCGGACTAGCGGGGACTACGAGCAGTACTTC. Translation: CASSPRTSGDYEQYF. The chain is built from TRBV7-3 and TRBJ2-7; 12 bases map to TRBD2. V was clipped by 5 bases and J by 3 bases; unmatched bases: 5. The germline CDR1 and CDR2 sequences are SGHTA and FQGTGA. The CDR3 spans 15 residues.

This clone has more than one count but fewer than ten. The chain uses TRBV7-9 and TRBJ1-3; D call uncertain. The CDR3 has 16 residues. V lost 0 bases and J lost 0, with 9 bases in between. CDR1 and CDR2 (germline): SEHNR, FQNEAQ (reference sequence). In DNA, the CDR3 is TGTGCCAGCAGCTTAGCCTCCCTGAGCTCTGGAAACACCATATATTTT. As protein: CASSLASLSSGNTIYF.

The rearrangement uses TRBV7-2 and TRBJ2-7, with TRBD1 identical over 12 bases. The V segment lost 5 bases and the J segment 6 bases; nucleotides outside the gene matches: 11. Germline V gene sequence: CDR1 SGHTA, CDR2 FQGNSA. This CDR3 comprises 16 residues. The CDR3 DNA sequence: TGTGCCAGCAGCAAAGCCCCGGGACAGGGGGCCTCCGAGCAGTACTTC. Translating gives CASSKAPGQGASEQYF.

This chain links TRBV7-2 with TRBJ2-5; no firm D call. Germline-derived CDR1 and CDR2 are SGHTA and FQGNSA. The CDR3 contains 15 residues. V lost 0 bases, J lost 5 bases, and 13 bases lay in between. The CDR3 DNA reads as TGTGCCAGCAGCTTAGCCAAGGAGACGTGGGAGACCCAGTACTTC. Translating it yields CASSLAKETWETQYF.

This clone was detected only a few times. The chain recombines TRBV5-1 with TRBJ2-3; 8 positions agree with TRBD1. In germline, CDR1 is SGHRS, CDR2 YFSETQ. The J segment lost 3 bases and the V segment lost 1 base, leaving 4 bases of the junction unmatched. The CDR3 sequence is 15 residues long. The CDR3 coding sequence is TGCGCCAGCAGCTTGAGACAGGGGAGTACAGATACGCAGTATTTT. Its protein product is CASSLRQGSTDTQYF.

This clone was counted only a few times. The chain has TRBV7-2 and TRBJ1-3; D may be TRBD1 (5 bases). The CDR3 totals 16 residues. The V gene lost 1 base and the J gene lost 2 bases, with 12 bases spanning the gap. Germline V CDR1 and CDR2: SGHTA, FQGNSA. The CDR3 region has the DNA TGTGCCAGCAGCTTAGTGGGAGGGGTGGCTGGAAACACCATATATTTT. Translation gives CASSLVGGVAGNTIYF.

This clone was found a few times. The J gene is TRBJ2-1, the V gene TRBV19; D possibly corresponds to TRBD1 (6 bases). V lost 6 bases and J 7 bases, leaving 16 bases between the germline ends. The CDR3 spans 14 residues. The V gene's germline CDR1 is LNHDA and CDR2 SQIVND (reference sequence). CDR3 nucleotides: TGTGCCAGTAGCGGAACAGGGTCTGCGAATGAGCAGTTCTTC. Its protein is CASSGTGSANEQFF.

This clone showed up many times. The chain combines TRBV13 with TRBJ2-7; tentative D call: TRBD1 (6 bases). The CDR3 totals 12 residues. The germline V gene encodes CDR1 PRHDT and CDR2 FYEKMQ (reference sequence). The ends were cut back, 4 bases at V and 4 bases at J, with 8 bases in the middle. CDR3 loop: CASSSRGYEQYF. In nucleotides, the CDR3 is TGTGCCAGCAGCTCCAGGGGATACGAGCAGTACTTC.